These T cell receptor beta chains were read from a single sample in a study of T-cell reconstitution after alpha-beta-depleted transplantation in children. TCRdb fed the PCR reads into MiXCR, producing one record per CDR3 protein. This repertoire shows 530,000 or so distinct CDR3 sequences, 20% to 30% found once; its top ten account for around 36%. Sequenced here: PBMCs, sampled before TCRalphabeta/CD19-depleted stem cell transplant. Every receptor here comes from a boy less than two years old with Wiskott-Aldrich syndrome, due to receive a stem cell transplant. Each CDR3 is given with its conserved first and last residue. A D gene is named only where the DNA matches it firmly. The listing skips clone size in some rows; elsewhere it reads once, few, many or a size class.

D gene,clone size,V gene,J gene,CDR3 protein,CDR3 DNA
TRBD1,.,TRBV7-6,TRBJ2-2,CASRSSGQTNTGELFF,TGTGCCAGCCGATCCTCGGGACAGACGAACACCGGGGAGCTGTTTTTT
.,few,TRBV27,TRBJ1-1,CASSPSTGIHTEAFF,TGTGCCAGCAGTCCTTCAACAGGGATCCACACTGAAGCTTTCTTT
TRBD2,few,TRBV6-1,TRBJ2-1,CASSPGTRSSYNEQFF,TGTGCCAGCAGTCCCGGGACTAGGAGCTCCTACAATGAGCAGTTCTTC
.,.,TRBV29-1,TRBJ1-1,CSDEGFGAEAFF,TGCAGCGACGAAGGGTTTGGCGCTGAAGCTTTCTTT
.,.,TRBV5-1,TRBJ2-5,CASSLGPESFKETQYF,TGCGCCAGCAGCTTGGGTCCAGAGAGTTTTAAAGAGACCCAGTACTTC
TRBD2,.,TRBV15,TRBJ2-1,CATSRKAGGPYNEQFF,TGTGCCACCAGCAGAAAAGCGGGAGGGCCCTACAATGAGCAGTTCTTC
TRBD2,once,TRBV5-1,TRBJ2-1,CASSEAGGNEQFF,TGCGCCAGCAGCGAAGCGGGAGGCAATGAGCAGTTCTTC
TRBD1,.,TRBV5-1,TRBJ2-7,CASSLGGGPTGQRYEQYF,TGCGCCAGCAGCTTGGGTGGGGGACCCACGGGACAGCGCTACGAGCAGTACTTC
TRBD2,.,TRBV20-1,TRBJ2-3,CSAITSGRTDTQYF,TGCAGTGCGATAACTAGCGGGAGGACAGATACGCAGTATTTT
TRBD1,.,TRBV2,TRBJ1-1,CASRGTGGQSEAFF,TGTGCCAGCAGGGGGACAGGGGGTCAATCTGAAGCTTTCTTT
TRBD2,few,TRBV20-1,TRBJ2-1,CSARARTSVYNEQFF,TGCAGTGCTAGAGCCCGCACTAGCGTATACAATGAGCAGTTCTTC
TRBD2,few,TRBV27,TRBJ2-3,CASSPRGLAVSTDTQYF,TGTGCCAGCAGTCCCAGGGGACTAGCGGTTAGCACAGATACGCAGTATTTT
.,.,TRBV5-1,TRBJ2-3,CASSLVSRRYDTQYF,TGCGCCAGCAGCTTGGTTAGTAGGAGGTATGATACGCAGTATTTT
TRBD1,.,TRBV10-2,TRBJ1-2,CASSVGLGQANGYTF,TGCGCCAGCAGTGTAGGTTTAGGACAGGCTAATGGCTACACCTTC
TRBD1,.,TRBV27,TRBJ2-3,CASSVTGRPQDTQYF,TGTGCCAGCAGCGTGACAGGGCGGCCCCAGGATACGCAGTATTTT
TRBD2,.,TRBV7-2,TRBJ2-7,CASSYTGGTYEQYF,TGTGCCAGCAGCTACACGGGGGGGACCTACGAGCAGTACTTC
.,few,TRBV12-3/TRBV12-4,TRBJ1-4,CASSLVLGGGGEKLFF,TGTGCCAGCAGTTTAGTTTTAGGAGGGGGAGGCGAAAAACTGTTTTTT
.,.,TRBV7-8,TRBJ1-1,CASSLRSRTNTEAFF,TGTGCCAGCAGCTTAAGATCCAGAACCAACACTGAAGCTTTCTTT
TRBD1,few,TRBV11-1,TRBJ2-7,CASSSTGDPAYEQYF,TGTGCCAGCAGCTCGACAGGGGATCCCGCCTACGAGCAGTACTTC
TRBD2,.,TRBV9,TRBJ2-2,CASSVGPSGGFTGELFF,TGTGCCAGCAGCGTAGGGCCTAGCGGTGGGTTCACCGGGGAGCTGTTTTTT
.,.,TRBV18,TRBJ1-4,CASSLTGTPSGKLFF,TGTGCCAGCTCACTAACGGGGACCCCCTCTGGGAAACTGTTTTTT
.,.,TRBV6-2/TRBV6-3,TRBJ2-1,CASEGGNSYNEQFF,TGTGCCAGCGAGGGGGGAAACTCCTACAATGAGCAGTTCTTC
.,.,TRBV4-2,TRBJ2-1,CASSQGALSGPYNEQFF,TGTGCCAGCAGCCAAGGGGCTTTGAGCGGGCCGTACAATGAGCAGTTCTTC